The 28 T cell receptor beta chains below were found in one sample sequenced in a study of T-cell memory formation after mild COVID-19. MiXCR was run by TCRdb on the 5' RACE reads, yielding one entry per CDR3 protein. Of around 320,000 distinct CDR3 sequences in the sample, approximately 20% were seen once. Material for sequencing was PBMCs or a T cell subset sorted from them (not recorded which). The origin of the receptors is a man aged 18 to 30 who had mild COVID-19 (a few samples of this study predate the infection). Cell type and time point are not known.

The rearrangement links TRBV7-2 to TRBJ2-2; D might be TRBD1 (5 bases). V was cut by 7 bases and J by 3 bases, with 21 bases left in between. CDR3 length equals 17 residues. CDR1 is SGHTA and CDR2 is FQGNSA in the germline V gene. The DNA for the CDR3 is TGTGCCAGCACCCCAGACCCCAGGGTGTTTGACACCGGGGAGCTGTTTTTT. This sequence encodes CASTPDPRVFDTGELFF.

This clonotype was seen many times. CDR3 sequence reads: CASSTPGTGINYGYTF. In DNA form, the CDR3 reads TGTGCCAGCAGTACACCCGGGACAGGGATTAACTATGGCTACACCTTC. The chain couples TRBV2 to TRBJ1-2; 9 bases match TRBD1. The CDR3 length is 16 residues. Germline CDR1 reads SNHLY; CDR2 reads FYNNEI. V shed 5 bases and J 1 base; nucleotides not matched to a gene: 8.

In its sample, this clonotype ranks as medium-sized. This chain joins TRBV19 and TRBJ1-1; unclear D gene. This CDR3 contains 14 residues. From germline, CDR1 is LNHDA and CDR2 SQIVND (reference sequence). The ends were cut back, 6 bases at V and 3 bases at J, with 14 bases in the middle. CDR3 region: CASRSAGPYTEAFF. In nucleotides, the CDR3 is TGTGCCAGTAGGAGTGCTGGGCCCTACACTGAAGCTTTCTTT. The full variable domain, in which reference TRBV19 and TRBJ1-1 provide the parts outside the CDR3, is DGGITQSPKYLFRKEGQNVTLSCEQNLNHDAMYWYRQDPGQGLRLIYYSQIVNDFQKGDIAEGYSVSREKKESFPLTVTSAQKNPTAFYLCASRSAGPYTEAFFGQGTRLTVV.

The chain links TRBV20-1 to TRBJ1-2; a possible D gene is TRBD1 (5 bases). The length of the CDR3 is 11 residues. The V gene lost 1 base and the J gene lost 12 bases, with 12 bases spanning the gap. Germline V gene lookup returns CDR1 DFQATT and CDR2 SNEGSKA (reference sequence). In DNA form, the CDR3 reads TGCAGTGCTAGAGGGCCCCGGGGGGACACCTTC. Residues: CSARGPRGDTF.

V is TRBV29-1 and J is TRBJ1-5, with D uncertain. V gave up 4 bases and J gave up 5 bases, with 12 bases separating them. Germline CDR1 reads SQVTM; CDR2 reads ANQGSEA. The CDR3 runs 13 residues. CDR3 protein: CSVGFKTDQPQHF. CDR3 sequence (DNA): TGCAGCGTTGGATTTAAAACGGATCAGCCCCAGCATTTT.

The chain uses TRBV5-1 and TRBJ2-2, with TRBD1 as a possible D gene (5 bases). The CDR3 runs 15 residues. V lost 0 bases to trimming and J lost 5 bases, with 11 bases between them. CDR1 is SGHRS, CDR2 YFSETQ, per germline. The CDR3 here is CASSLAGRETGELFF. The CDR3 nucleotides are TGCGCCAGCAGCTTGGCCGGCAGGGAAACCGGGGAGCTGTTTTTT.

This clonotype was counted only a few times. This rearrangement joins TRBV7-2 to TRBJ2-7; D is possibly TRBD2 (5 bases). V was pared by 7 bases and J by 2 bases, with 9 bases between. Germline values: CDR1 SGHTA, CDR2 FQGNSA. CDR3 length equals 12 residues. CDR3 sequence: CASTGSPYEQYF. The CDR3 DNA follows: TGTGCCAGCACGGGAAGCCCCTACGAGCAGTACTTC.

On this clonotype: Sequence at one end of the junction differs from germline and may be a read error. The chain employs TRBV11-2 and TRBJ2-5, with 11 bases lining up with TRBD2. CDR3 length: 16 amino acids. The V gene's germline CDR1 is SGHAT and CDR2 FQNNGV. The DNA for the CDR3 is TGTGCCAGCAGTTTAGTAGCGGGGGGGCACCAAGAGACCCAGTACTTC. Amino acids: CASSLVAGGHQETQYF.

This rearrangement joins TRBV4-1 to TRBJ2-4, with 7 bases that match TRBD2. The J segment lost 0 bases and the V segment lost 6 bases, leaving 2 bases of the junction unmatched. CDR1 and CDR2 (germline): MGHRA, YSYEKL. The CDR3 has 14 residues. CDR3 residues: CASSGLEAKNIQYF. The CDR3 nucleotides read TGCGCCAGCAGTGGACTAGAAGCCAAAAACATTCAGTACTTC.

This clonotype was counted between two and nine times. The CDR3 loop reads CASSLAFMGGRETQYF. CDR3 nucleotides: TGTGCCAGCAGCTTAGCGTTTATGGGGGGTCGGGAGACCCAGTACTTC. The V call is TRBV7-9, the J call TRBJ2-5; a weak D match, TRBD2 (6 bases). CDR3 size: 16 residues. V was shortened by 0 bases and J by 5 bases, with 16 bases between the two germline ends. Germline CDR1 is SEHNR and CDR2 is FQNEAQ (reference sequence).

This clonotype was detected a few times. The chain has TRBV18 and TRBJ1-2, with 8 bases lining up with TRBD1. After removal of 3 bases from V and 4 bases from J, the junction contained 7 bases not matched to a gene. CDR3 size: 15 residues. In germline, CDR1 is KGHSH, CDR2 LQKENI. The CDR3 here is CASSPDRGPLYGYTF. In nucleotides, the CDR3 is TGTGCCAGCTCACCCGACAGGGGACCACTCTATGGCTACACCTTC. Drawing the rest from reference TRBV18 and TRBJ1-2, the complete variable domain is NAGVMQNPRHLVRRRGQEARLRCSPMKGHSHVYWYRQLPEEGLKFMVYLQKENIIDESGMPKERFSAEFPKEGPSILRIQQVVRGDSAAYFCASSPDRGPLYGYTFGSGTRLTVV.

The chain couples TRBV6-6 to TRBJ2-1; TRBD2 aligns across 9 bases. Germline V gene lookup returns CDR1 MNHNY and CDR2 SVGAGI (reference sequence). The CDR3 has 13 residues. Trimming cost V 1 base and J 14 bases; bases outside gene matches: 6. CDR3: CASSYFPGLAEFF. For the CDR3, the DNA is TGTGCCAGCAGTTACTTTCCGGGACTAGCCGAGTTCTTC.

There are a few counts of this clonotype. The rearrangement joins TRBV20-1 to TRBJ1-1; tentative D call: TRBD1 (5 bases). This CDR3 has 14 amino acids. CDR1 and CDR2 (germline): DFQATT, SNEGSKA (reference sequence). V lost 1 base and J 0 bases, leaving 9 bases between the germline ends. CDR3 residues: CSARAAGLNTEAFF. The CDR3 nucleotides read TGCAGTGCTAGAGCGGCAGGGCTGAACACTGAAGCTTTCTTT.

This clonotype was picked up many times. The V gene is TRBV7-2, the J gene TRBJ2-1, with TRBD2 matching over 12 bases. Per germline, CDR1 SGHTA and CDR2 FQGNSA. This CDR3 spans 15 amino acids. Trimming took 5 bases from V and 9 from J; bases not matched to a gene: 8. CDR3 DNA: TGTGCCAGCAGCCCTGCTAGCGGGGGGGGCCTTGAGCAGTTCTTC. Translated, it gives CASSPASGGGLEQFF.

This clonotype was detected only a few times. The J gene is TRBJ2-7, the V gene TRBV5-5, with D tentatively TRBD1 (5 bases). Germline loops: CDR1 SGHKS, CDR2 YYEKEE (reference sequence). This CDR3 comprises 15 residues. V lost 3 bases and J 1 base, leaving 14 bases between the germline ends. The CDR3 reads CASSSPGRFSYEQYF. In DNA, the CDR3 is TGTGCCAGCAGCTCGCCAGGGCGGTTTTCCTACGAGCAGTACTTC.

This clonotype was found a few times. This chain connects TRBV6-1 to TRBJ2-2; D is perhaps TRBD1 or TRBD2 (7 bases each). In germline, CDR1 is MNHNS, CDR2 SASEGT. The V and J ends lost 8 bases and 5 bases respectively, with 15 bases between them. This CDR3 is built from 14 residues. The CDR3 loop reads CASDFQGGTGELFF. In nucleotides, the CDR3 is TGTGCCAGCGATTTCCAGGGGGGGACCGGGGAGCTGTTTTTT.

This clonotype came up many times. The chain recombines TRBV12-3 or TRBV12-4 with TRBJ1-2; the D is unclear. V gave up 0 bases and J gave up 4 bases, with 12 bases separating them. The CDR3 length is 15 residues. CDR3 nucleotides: TGTGCCAGCAGTTTAGCGCTAGGCAGGAGCTATGGCTACACCTTC. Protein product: CASSLALGRSYGYTF.

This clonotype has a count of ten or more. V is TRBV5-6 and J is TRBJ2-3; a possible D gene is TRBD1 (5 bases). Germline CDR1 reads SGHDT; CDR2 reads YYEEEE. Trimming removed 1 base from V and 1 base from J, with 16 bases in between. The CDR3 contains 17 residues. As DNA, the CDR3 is TGTGCCAGCAGCTTGTTTCCCCCAGGGTATGGCACAGATACGCAGTATTTT. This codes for CASSLFPPGYGTDTQYF.

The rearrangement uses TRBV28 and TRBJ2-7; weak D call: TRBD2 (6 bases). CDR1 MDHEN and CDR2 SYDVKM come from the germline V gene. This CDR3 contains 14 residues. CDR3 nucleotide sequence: TGCGCCTGCTCTGCGGGGCTCTCGTCCTACGAGCAGTACGTC. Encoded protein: CACSAGLSSYEQYV.

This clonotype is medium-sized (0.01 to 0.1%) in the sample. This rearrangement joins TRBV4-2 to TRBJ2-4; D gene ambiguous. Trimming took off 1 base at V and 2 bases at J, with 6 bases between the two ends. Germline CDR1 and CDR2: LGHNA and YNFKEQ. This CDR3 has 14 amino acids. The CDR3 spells CASSQGASKNIQYF. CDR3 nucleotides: TGTGCCAGCAGCCAAGGGGCGTCCAAAAACATTCAGTACTTC.

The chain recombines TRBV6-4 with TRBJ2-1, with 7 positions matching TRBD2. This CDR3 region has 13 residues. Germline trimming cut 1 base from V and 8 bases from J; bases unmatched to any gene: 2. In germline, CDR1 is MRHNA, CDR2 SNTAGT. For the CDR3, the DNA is TGTGCCAGCAGTGACTGGGAGGGCGATGAGCAGTTCTTC. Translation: CASSDWEGDEQFF.

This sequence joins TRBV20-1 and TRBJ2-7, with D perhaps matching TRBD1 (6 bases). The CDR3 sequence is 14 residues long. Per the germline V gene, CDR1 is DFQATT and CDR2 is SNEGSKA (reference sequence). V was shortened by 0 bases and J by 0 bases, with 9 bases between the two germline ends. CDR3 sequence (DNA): TGCAGTGCTAGAGATCAGGGGAACTCCTACGAGCAGTACGTC. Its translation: CSARDQGNSYEQYV.

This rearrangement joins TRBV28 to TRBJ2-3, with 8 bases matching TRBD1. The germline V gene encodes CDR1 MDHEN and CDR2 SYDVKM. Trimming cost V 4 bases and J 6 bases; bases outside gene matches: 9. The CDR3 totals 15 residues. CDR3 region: CASSSPGQVQDTQYF. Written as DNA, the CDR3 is TGTGCCAGCAGTTCACCGGGACAGGTCCAGGATACGCAGTATTTT.

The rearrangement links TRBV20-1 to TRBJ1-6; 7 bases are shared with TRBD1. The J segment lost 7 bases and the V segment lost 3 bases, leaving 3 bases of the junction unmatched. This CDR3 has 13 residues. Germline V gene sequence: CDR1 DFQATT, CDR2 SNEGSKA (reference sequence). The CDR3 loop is CSASGQVNSPLHF. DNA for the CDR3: TGCAGTGCTAGTGGACAGGTGAATTCACCCCTCCACTTT.

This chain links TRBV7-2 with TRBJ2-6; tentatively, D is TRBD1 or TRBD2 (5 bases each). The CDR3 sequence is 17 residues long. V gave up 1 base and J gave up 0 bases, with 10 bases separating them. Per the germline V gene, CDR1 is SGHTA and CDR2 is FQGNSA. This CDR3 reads CASSLDVGASGANVLTF. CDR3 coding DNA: TGTGCCAGCAGCTTAGACGTCGGGGCCTCTGGGGCCAACGTCCTGACTTTC.

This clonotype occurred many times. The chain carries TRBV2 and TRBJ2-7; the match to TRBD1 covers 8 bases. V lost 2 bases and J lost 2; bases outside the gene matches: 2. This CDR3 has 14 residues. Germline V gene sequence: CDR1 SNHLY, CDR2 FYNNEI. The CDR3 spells CASSEQGATYEQYV. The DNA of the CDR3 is TGTGCCAGCAGTGAACAGGGGGCGACCTACGAGCAGTACGTC.

The chain's CDR3 is CASSTPGPRSYEQYF. CDR3 sequence (DNA): TGTGCCAGCAGCACCCCCGGGCCGAGATCCTACGAGCAGTACTTC. The rearrangement joins TRBV7-9 to TRBJ2-7; D is uncertain. V dropped 5 bases and J dropped 1 base, with 15 bases sitting between them. CDR1 and CDR2 (germline): SEHNR, FQNEAQ (reference sequence). The CDR3 loop spans 15 amino acids.

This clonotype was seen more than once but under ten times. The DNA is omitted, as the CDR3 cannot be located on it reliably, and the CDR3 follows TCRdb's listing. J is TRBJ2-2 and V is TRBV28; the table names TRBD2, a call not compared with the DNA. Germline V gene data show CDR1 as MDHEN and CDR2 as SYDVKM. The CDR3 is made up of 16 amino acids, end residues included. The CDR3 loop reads CASSSSGLAGYGELFF.